The text below deals with one T cell receptor (beta chain). These data are taken from a study of control samples from healthy donors and cancer patients. The CDR3 has 15 amino acids. Germline-derived CDR1 and CDR2 are MNHNY and SVGAGI (reference sequence). V lost 5 bases and J lost 5; bases outside the gene matches: 7. The protocol was immunoSEQ multiplex PCR, while the TCRdb copy is restricted to in-frame clones and leaves out a portion. The repertoire consists of roughly 120,000 clones, with around 88% occurring once and the leading ten covering about 3.2%. J is TRBJ1-4 and V is TRBV6-6; 8 positions match TRBD1. Sequenced: blood. The clonotype originates from a man aged 35-49 years in good health. The CDR3 DNA reads TGTGCCAGCAGTGCCGGACAGGGAAGAAATGAAAAACTGTTTTTT. Protein sequence: CASSAGQGRNEKLFF.